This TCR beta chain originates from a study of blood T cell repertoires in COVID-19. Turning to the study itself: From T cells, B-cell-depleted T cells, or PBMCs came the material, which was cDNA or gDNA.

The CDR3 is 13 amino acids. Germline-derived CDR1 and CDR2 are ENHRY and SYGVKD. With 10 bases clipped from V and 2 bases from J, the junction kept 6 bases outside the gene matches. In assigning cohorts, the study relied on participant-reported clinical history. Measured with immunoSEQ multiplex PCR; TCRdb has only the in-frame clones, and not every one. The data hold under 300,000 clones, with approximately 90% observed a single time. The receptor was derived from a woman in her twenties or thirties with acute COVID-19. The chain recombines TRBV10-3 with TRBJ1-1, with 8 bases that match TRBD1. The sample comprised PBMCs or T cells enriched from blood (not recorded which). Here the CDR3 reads CATVQGANTEAFF. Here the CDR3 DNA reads TGTGCCACCGTTCAGGGGGCCAACACTGAAGCTTTCTTT.